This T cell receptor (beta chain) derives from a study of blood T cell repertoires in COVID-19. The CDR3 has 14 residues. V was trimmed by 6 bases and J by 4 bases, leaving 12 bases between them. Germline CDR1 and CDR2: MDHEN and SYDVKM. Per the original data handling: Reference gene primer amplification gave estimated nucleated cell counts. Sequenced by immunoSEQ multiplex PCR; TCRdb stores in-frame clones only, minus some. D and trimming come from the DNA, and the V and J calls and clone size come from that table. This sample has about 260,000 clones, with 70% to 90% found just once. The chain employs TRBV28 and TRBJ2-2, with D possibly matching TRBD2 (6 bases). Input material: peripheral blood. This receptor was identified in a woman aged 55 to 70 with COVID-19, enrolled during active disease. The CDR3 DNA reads TGTGCCAGCAGGCCGGGACTTGTCACCGGGGAGCTGTTTTTT. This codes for CASRPGLVTGELFF.